The clone carrying this T cell receptor (beta chain) was found once. This sample is part of a study of blood T cell repertoires in COVID-19. Study in general: Donors in the United States, Italy and Spain gave samples during acute or convalescent COVID-19. PBMCs, B-cell-depleted T cells, or T cells were the source of the cDNA or gDNA that made up the material.

The germline V gene encodes CDR1 LNHDA and CDR2 SQIVND (reference sequence). This CDR3 is 13 amino acids long. V was cut by 4 bases and J by 7 bases, with 13 bases left in between. Original handling: Scientists estimated how many nucleated cells there were by amplifying reference gene primers. Measured with immunoSEQ multiplex PCR; TCRdb has only the in-frame clones, and not every one. Clone size and V and J calls were adopted from that table, with D and trimming inferred from the DNA. Altogether 65,000 to 85,000 clones are present, 87% being singletons, with the ten largest covering about 11%. The clonotype was recovered from a woman between 18 and 30 years old with acute or convalescent COVID-19. Sample: peripheral blood. The genes are TRBV19 and TRBJ1-2; D is ambiguous. In DNA, the CDR3 is TGTGCCAGTAGTACAGGTCATGGAGGTGGCTACACCTTC. It translates to CASSTGHGGGYTF.